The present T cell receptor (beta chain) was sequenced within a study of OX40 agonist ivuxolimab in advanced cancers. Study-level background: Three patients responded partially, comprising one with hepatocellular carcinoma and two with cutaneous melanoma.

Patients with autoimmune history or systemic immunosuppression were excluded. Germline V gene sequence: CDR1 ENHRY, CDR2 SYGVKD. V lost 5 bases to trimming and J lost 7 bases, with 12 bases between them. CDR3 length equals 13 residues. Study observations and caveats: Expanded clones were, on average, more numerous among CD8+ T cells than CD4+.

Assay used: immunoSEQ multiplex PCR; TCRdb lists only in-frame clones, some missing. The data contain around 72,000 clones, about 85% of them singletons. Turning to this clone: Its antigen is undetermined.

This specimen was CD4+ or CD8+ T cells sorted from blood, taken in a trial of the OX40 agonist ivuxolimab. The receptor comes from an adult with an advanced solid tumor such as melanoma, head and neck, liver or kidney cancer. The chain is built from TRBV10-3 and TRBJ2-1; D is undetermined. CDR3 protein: CAISPLSRNEQFF. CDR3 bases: TGTGCCATCAGTCCCCTATCTAGAAATGAGCAGTTCTTC.